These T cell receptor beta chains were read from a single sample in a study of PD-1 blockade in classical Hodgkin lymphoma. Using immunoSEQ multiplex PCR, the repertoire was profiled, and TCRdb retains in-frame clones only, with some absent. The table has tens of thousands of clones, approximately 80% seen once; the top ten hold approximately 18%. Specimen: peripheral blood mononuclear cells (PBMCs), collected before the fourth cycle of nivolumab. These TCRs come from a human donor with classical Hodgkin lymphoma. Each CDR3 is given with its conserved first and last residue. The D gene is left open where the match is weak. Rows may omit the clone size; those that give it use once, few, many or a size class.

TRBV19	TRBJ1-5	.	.	TGTGCCAGTAGTATAGATCTATCCACGAGCAATCAGCCCCAGCATTTT	CASSIDLSTSNQPQHF
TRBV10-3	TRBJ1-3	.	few	TGTGCCATCAGTGCTGACGCCTCTGGAAACACCATATATTTT	CAISADASGNTIYF
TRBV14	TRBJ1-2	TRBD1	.	TGTGCCAGCAGACCTGACACTACAGGGGTTGGCTACACCTTC	CASRPDTTGVGYTF
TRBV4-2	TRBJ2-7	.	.	TGTGCCAGCAGCCAAGAAACGGGCTTCTACGAGCAGTACTTC	CASSQETGFYEQYF
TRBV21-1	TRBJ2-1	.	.	TGTGCCAGCAGCACCTCTGGGAACAGCGGGGGGGATGAGCAGTTCTTC	CASSTSGNSGGDEQFF
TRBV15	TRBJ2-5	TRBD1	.	TGTGCCACCAGCAGTGATGACAGGGGGCAAGAGACCCAGTACTTC	CATSSDDRGQETQYF
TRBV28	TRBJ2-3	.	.	TGTGCCAGCAGTTTGGGGGGTAGCACAGATACGCAGTATTTT	CASSLGGSTDTQYF
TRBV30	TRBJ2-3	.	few	TGTGCCTGGAGTACACTTCCATGGATCGATACGCAGTATTTT	CAWSTLPWIDTQYF
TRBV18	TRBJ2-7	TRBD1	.	TGTGCCAGCTCACCATATCCGGGACAGGGTCTTGACGAGCAGTACTTC	CASSPYPGQGLDEQYF
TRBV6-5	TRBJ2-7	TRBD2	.	TGTGCCAGCAGTTACAGACTAGCGGGGTCCTACGAGCAGTACTTC	CASSYRLAGSYEQYF
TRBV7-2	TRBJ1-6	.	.	TGTGCCAGCAGCTTCCGCCAGGGTCCAGATTCACCCCTCCACTTT	CASSFRQGPDSPLHF
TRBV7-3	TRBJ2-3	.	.	TGTGCCAGCAGCCACTCCAACACAGATACGCAGTATTTT	CASSHSNTDTQYF
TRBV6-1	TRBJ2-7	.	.	TGTGCCAGCAGTGACGGATACGAGCAGTACTTC	CASSDGYEQYF
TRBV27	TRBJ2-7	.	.	TGTGCCAGCAGTCCGACCCGGGACTTTCTAACCTACGAGCAGTACTTC	CASSPTRDFLTYEQYF
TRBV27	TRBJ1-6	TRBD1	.	TGTGCCAGCAGTTTAAGGGGACAGTATAATTCACCCCTCCACTTT	CASSLRGQYNSPLHF
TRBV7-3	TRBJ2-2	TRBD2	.	TGTGCCAGCAGCTCACTAGCGGGGGATACCGGGGAGCTGTTTTTT	CASSSLAGDTGELFF
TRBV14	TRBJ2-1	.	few	TGTGCCAGCAGCCTCCTTGGGGGTACGGGAAGACAGGAGCAGTTCTTC	CASSLLGGTGRQEQFF
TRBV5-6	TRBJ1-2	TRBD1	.	TGTGCCAGCAGCTTTCTACAGGGGCTCTATGGCTACACCTTC	CASSFLQGLYGYTF
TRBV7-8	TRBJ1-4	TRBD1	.	TGTGCCAGCAGCCCCCGCGGCAGGGGGCCGTTTCGAATGGGAAAACTGTTTTTT	CASSPRGRGPFRMGKLFF
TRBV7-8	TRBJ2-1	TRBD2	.	TGTGCCAGCAGGCTAGCGGGAGTCTCCTACAATGAGCAGTTCTTC	CASRLAGVSYNEQFF
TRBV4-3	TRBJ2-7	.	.	TGCGCCAGCAGCCAGTTCGGCCCGCCTTTGGGAGGAGAGCAGTACTTC	CASSQFGPPLGGEQYF
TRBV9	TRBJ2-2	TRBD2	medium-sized	TGTGCCAGCAGCGGACTAGCTACCGGGGAGCTGTTTTTT	CASSGLATGELFF
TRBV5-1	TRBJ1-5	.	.	TGCGCCAGCAGCCCAGGGGTAAGCAATCAGCCCCAGCATTTT	CASSPGVSNQPQHF
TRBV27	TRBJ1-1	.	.	TGTGCCAGCAGTTTATCCCGGACGAGAGGGAACACTGAAGCTTTCTTT	CASSLSRTRGNTEAFF
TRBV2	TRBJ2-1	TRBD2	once	TGTGCCAGCAGAGGACTAGCGGGATCAGAAAGTGAGCAGTTCTTC	CASRGLAGSESEQFF
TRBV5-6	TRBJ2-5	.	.	TGTGCCAGCAGCTTGGGTTCCGGGGAGACCCAGTACTTC	CASSLGSGETQYF